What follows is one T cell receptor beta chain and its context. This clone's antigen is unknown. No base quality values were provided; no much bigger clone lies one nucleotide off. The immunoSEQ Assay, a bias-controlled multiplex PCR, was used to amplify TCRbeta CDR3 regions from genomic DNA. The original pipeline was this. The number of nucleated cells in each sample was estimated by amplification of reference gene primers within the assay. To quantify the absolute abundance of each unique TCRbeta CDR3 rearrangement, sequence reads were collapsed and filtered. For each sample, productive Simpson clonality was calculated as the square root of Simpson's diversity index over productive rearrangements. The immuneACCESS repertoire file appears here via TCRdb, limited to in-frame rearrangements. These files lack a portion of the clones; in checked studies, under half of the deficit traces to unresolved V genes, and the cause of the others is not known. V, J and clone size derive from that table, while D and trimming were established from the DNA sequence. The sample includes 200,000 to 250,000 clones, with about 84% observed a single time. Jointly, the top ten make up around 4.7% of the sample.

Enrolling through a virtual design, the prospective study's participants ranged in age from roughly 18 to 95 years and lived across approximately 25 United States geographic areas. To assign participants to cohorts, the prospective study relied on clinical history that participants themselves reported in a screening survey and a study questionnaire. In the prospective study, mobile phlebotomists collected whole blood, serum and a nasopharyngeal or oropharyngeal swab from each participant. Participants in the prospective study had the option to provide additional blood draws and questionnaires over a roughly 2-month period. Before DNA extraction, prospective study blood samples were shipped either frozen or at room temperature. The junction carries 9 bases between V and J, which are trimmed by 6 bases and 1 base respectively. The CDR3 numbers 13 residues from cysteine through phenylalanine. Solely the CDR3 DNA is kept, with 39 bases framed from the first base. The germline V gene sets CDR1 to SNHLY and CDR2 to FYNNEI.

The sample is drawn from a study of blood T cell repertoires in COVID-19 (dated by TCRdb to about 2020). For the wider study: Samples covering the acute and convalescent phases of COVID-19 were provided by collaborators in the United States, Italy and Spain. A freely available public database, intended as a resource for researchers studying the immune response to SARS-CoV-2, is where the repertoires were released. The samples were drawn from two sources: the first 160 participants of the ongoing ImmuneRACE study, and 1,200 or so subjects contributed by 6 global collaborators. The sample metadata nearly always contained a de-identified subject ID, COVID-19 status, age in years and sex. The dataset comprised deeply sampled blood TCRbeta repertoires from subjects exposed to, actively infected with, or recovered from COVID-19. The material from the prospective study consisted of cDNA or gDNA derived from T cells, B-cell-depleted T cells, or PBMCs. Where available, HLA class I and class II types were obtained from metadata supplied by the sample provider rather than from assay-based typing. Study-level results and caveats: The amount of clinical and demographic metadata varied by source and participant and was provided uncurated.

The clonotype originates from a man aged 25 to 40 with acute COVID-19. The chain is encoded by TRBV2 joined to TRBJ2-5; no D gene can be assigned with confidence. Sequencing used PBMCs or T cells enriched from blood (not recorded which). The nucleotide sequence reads TGTGCCAGCAGACAGACCTCCCAAGAGACCCAGTACTTC. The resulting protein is CASRQTSQETQYF.